One sample yielded the 9 T cell receptor beta chains listed below, sequenced in a study of blood T cell repertoires in COVID-19. TCRdb's table, derived via immunoSEQ multiplex PCR, lists solely in-frame clones and lacks some. The table shows a few hundred thousand clones, with 85% occurring only once. The material sequenced was peripheral blood. The receptors originated from a man in his forties or fifties with acute or convalescent COVID-19.

This clone was seen only a few times. CDR3 sequence reads: CAISGTPGQGGEQYF. CDR3 bases: TGTGCCATCAGTGGAACCCCGGGACAGGGTGGCGAGCAGTACTTC. This chain links TRBV10-3 with TRBJ2-7; 9 positions match TRBD1. V trimming: 4 bases; J trimming: 6 bases; junction bases outside the gene matches: 10. This CDR3 comprises 15 residues. Germline assignment: CDR1 ENHRY and CDR2 SYGVKD.

V and J are TRBV5-6 and TRBJ2-4; weak D call: TRBD2 (5 bases). V dropped 5 bases and J dropped 6 bases, with 21 bases sitting between them. Germline lookup yields CDR1 SGHDT and CDR2 YYEEEE. This CDR3 has 16 amino acids. CDR3 bases: TGTGCCAGCAGACTGGGAACCGGGAAGATGGGAAACATTCAGTACTTC. Protein sequence: CASRLGTGKMGNIQYF.

The V and J genes are TRBV19 and TRBJ1-1; TRBD1 might be the D (6 bases). V lost 6 bases, J lost 5 bases, and 16 bases lay in between. CDR3 length equals 14 residues. Germline V gives CDR1 LNHDA, CDR2 SQIVND (reference sequence). The CDR3 DNA reads as TGTGCCAGTAGCTCGACAGGCGGGCGAACTGAAGCTTTCTTT. This gives the protein CASSSTGGRTEAFF.

This chain joins TRBV5-1 and TRBJ1-5; TRBD1 matches at 8 bases. The germline gives CDR1 SGHRS, CDR2 YFSETQ. This CDR3 spans 15 amino acids. Trimming removed 0 bases from V and 6 bases from J; junction bases left unmatched: 5. In DNA, the CDR3 is TGCGCCAGCAGCTTGGCAGGGGGCCTTGGTCAGCCCCAGCATTTT. Its protein is CASSLAGGLGQPQHF.

The chain is built from TRBV2 and TRBJ2-1, with TRBD2 as a possible D gene (6 bases). The V and J ends lost 3 bases and 5 bases respectively, with 14 bases between them. The germline V gene encodes CDR1 SNHLY and CDR2 FYNNEI. The CDR3 is 15 amino acids. The CDR3: CASSEAGLRDNEQFF. The CDR3, as DNA: TGTGCCAGCAGTGAGGCGGGACTCCGTGACAATGAGCAGTTCTTC.

The CDR3 loop is CASSSDIFGETQYF. DNA of the CDR3: TGTGCCAGCAGCTCGGACATCTTCGGGGAGACCCAGTACTTC. V is TRBV5-5 and J is TRBJ2-5; D might be TRBD1 (5 bases). The CDR3 runs to 14 residues. V lost 3 bases to trimming and J lost 5 bases, with 14 bases between them. Germline loops: CDR1 SGHKS, CDR2 YYEKEE (reference sequence).

The V call is TRBV7-9, the J call TRBJ2-7; D perhaps matches TRBD2 (6 bases). The CDR3 sequence is 13 residues long. V shed 3 bases and J shed 5 bases, with 11 bases lying between them. CDR1 is SEHNR and CDR2 is FQNEAQ in the germline V gene (reference sequence). The CDR3: CASSLPGLNEQYF. The CDR3 nucleotides are TGTGCCAGCAGCTTGCCGGGACTCAACGAGCAGTACTTC. Combining the CDR3 with reference TRBV7-9 and TRBJ2-7 gives the whole variable domain DTGVSQNPRHKITKRGQNVTFRCDPISEHNRLYWYRQTLGQGPEFLTYFQNEAQLEKSRLLSDRFSAERPKGSFSTLEIQRTEQGDSAMYLCASSLPGLNEQYFGPGTRLTVT.

This clone came up once. The J gene is TRBJ2-3, the V gene TRBV2, with a weak D call TRBD1 (5 bases). From germline, CDR1 is SNHLY and CDR2 FYNNEI. The CDR3 sequence is 13 residues long. Deletions cut 7 bases from V and 1 base from J, with 9 bases between. Here the CDR3 reads CASKGSGTDTQYF. The CDR3 coding sequence is TGTGCCAGCAAGGGGTCGGGCACAGATACGCAGTATTTT.

This chain joins TRBV4-2 and TRBJ2-2, with D perhaps TRBD2 (5 bases). CDR3 length: 16 residues. V shed 0 bases and J shed 6 bases, with 14 bases lying between them. The germline V gene encodes CDR1 LGHNA and CDR2 YNFKEQ. The CDR3 sequence is CASSQDPSRGSGELFF. The CDR3 bases are TGTGCCAGCAGCCAAGATCCTAGCAGAGGCTCCGGGGAGCTGTTTTTT.